A selection of T cell receptor beta chains follows, all from one sample in a study of cytomegalovirus exposure and HLA in healthy donors. Profiling relied on immunoSEQ multiplex PCR, and the TCRdb table lists in-frame clones only, not all of them. In the table there are over 95,000 clones, about 78% of which are singletons. Sequencing used PBMCs. Receptor source: a man aged 35-49 years in good health and CMV-seronegative. Each CDR3 is given with its conserved first and last residue. A D gene is named only where the DNA matches it firmly. Clone size is shown for a subset of rows, as once, few, many or a class of expanded clone.

j_call d_call clone_size v_call cdr3_nt cdr3_aa
TRBJ1-6 - once TRBV2 TGTGCCAGCAGTGTGGGATCGGGGAATTCACCCCTCCACTTT CASSVGSGNSPLHF
TRBJ2-7 TRBD1 - TRBV7-9 TGTGCCAGCAGCCCCGACAGGGGATACTACGAGCAGTACTTC CASSPDRGYYEQYF
TRBJ1-1 TRBD1 few TRBV19 TGTGCCAGTACCTCATCCAGGGGGCCCTCGAATGAAGCCTTCTTT CASTSSRGPSNEAFF
TRBJ2-1 TRBD1 - TRBV5-6 TGTGCCAGCAGCTTAAGGGGCAGGGGGCGACACAATGAGCAGTTCTTC CASSLRGRGRHNEQFF
TRBJ1-1 - - TRBV9 TGTGCCAGCAGCGTAGATGGGGGCACGAACACTGAAGCTTTCTTT CASSVDGGTNTEAFF
TRBJ2-4 - - TRBV18 TGTGCCAGCTCACCGCTGGACAGCAGCCTAAACATTCAGTACTTC CASSPLDSSLNIQYF
TRBJ1-4 TRBD1 - TRBV28 TGTGCCAGCAGTTTACCCCGGACAGGGGACGATGAAAAACTGTTTTTT CASSLPRTGDDEKLFF
TRBJ2-3 TRBD1 few TRBV6-6 TGTGCCAGCAGCCCCGGGACAGGGGGGATCGATACGCAGTATTTT CASSPGTGGIDTQYF
TRBJ2-5 - - TRBV4-1 TGCGCCAGCAGCCAAGTACAGGCCCCCGCCGAGACCCAGTACTTC CASSQVQAPAETQYF
TRBJ1-5 TRBD1 - TRBV6-1 TGTGCCACTATAGACAGGGGGAATCAGCCCCAGCATTTT CATIDRGNQPQHF
TRBJ2-1 - - TRBV28 TGTGCCAGCAGTCACGCCGACACGGACAATGAGCAGTTCTTC CASSHADTDNEQFF
TRBJ2-7 TRBD2 - TRBV7-2 TGTGCCAGCAGCCCAACGGGACTAGCGGGTGCTTTAGGGGAGCAGTACTTC CASSPTGLAGALGEQYF
TRBJ1-4 - - TRBV19 TGTGCCAGTAGTATTAAGATGGGCTCTAATGAAAAACTGTTTTTT CASSIKMGSNEKLFF
TRBJ2-3 - - TRBV6-6 TGTGCCAGCAGTCGATTACAGGGAATCGGCACAGATACGCAGTATTTT CASSRLQGIGTDTQYF
TRBJ1-6 TRBD1 - TRBV6-5 TGTGCCAGCAGGGGGGACAGGGGGGACAATTCACCCCTCCACTTT CASRGDRGDNSPLHF
TRBJ2-7 - few TRBV10-3 TGTGCCATCAGTGAGTCTTTAGCGGTTAGCTCCTACGAGCAGTACTTC CAISESLAVSSYEQYF
TRBJ1-2 - - TRBV10-3 TGTGCCATCAGTGAGTCGCCCGGCGGCCGGGGGAACTATGGCTACACCTTC CAISESPGGRGNYGYTF
TRBJ1-1 TRBD1 once TRBV30 TGTGCCTGGTCCTCTCAGGGGGTCACTGAAGCTTTCTTT CAWSSQGVTEAFF
TRBJ1-4 - - TRBV6-5 TGTGCCAGCAGACCTCATACAGGACGTAATGAAAAACTGTTTTTT CASRPHTGRNEKLFF
TRBJ2-7 - - TRBV29-1 TGCAGCGTTGGACAGTACGAGCAGTACTTC CSVGQYEQYF
TRBJ2-2 TRBD2 - TRBV5-1 TGCGCCAGCAGCTTGGCCACCGGGAGGGCCACCGGGGAGCTGTTTTTT CASSLATGRATGELFF
TRBJ2-1 - - TRBV4-1 TGCGCCAGCAGCCAAGGCGCAGGGATCTATGGGGACAATGAGCAGTTCTTC CASSQGAGIYGDNEQFF
TRBJ2-2 - - TRBV4-1 TGCGCCAGCAGCCTTCGGGGATTGGCCACCGGGGAGCTGTTTTTT CASSLRGLATGELFF
TRBJ1-4 - - TRBV30 TGTGCCTGGAGTAGGGGTGAAAAACTGTTTTTT CAWSRGEKLFF
TRBJ1-3 TRBD1 - TRBV28 TGTGCCAGCAGTCCCGGGACAGATGGAAACACCATATATTTT CASSPGTDGNTIYF
TRBJ1-1 - - TRBV14 TGTGCCAGCAGCCTGGTCATGACAGCACTGGACACTGAAGCTTTCTTT CASSLVMTALDTEAFF
TRBJ2-3 TRBD2 - TRBV5-6 TGTGCCAGCAGCTCGCCCGGGACTAGCGGAAATACGCAGTATTTT CASSSPGTSGNTQYF
TRBJ2-2 - - TRBV19 TGTGCCAGTAGTCGCAGGGCCGGGGAGCTGTTTTTT CASSRRAGELFF
TRBJ2-7 TRBD2 - TRBV19 TGTGCCAGTAGTCCCGTGGCGGGAGGTAGCTACGAGCAGTACTTC CASSPVAGGSYEQYF
TRBJ2-5 - - TRBV19 TGTGCCAGTAGTATCCCAGGCCAAGAGACCCAGTACTTC CASSIPGQETQYF
TRBJ1-4 TRBD1 - TRBV2 TGTGCCAGCGAAGCCCGGGACAGCGGGGAAAAACTGTTTTTT CASEARDSGEKLFF
TRBJ1-5 - - TRBV27 TGTGCCAGCAGACCCGGAGGGAAAAACAATCAGCCCCAGCATTTT CASRPGGKNNQPQHF
TRBJ1-5 TRBD1 - TRBV30 TGTGCCTGGAGTGCGGACAGGGGGCTTCAGCCCCAGCATTTT CAWSADRGLQPQHF
TRBJ1-1 - - TRBV7-7 TGTGCTAGCAGCTCTTCGGGACTCTGGAACACTGAAGCTTTCTTT CASSSSGLWNTEAFF
TRBJ2-1 - - TRBV29-1 TGCAGCGTTGACGCCCACTTTGGGCAGTTCTTC CSVDAHFGQFF
TRBJ1-4 TRBD1 - TRBV28 TGTGCCAGCAGTTATACCACCGCGGGCAGGGGGGAAAAACTGTTTTTT CASSYTTAGRGEKLFF
TRBJ2-1 TRBD2 - TRBV6-1 TGTGCCAGCACCCTAGCGGGAAGGAATGAGCAGTTCTTC CASTLAGRNEQFF
TRBJ1-1 - - TRBV25-1 TGTGCCAGCAGTGAAGGCTCCAGGGGTCCTGGTGAAGCTTTCTTT CASSEGSRGPGEAFF
TRBJ1-1 TRBD1 - TRBV5-8 TGTGCCAGCATCGTGACAGGGTGGGTTTTCGTGAACACTGAAGCTTTCTTT CASIVTGWVFVNTEAFF
TRBJ1-6 TRBD1 - TRBV5-1 TGCGCCAGCAGCTCCGGGACAGATAATTCACCCCTCCACTTT CASSSGTDNSPLHF
TRBJ2-1 TRBD2 - TRBV4-1 TGCGCCAGCAGCCAAGGACTAGCGGGGTCTTATGAGCAGTTCTTC CASSQGLAGSYEQFF
TRBJ1-1 - - TRBV19 TGTGCCAGTAGTGTTATGGGGCAAACTGAAGCTTTCTTT CASSVMGQTEAFF
TRBJ1-5 - few TRBV28 TGTGCCAGCAGGGAGGGGCAGAAGGAAATTCAGCCCCAGCATTTT CASREGQKEIQPQHF
TRBJ1-1 - - TRBV6-1 TGTGCCAGCAGTGAACAGGGAAGATTGAACACTGAAGCTTTCTTT CASSEQGRLNTEAFF
TRBJ1-1 TRBD1 - TRBV11-2 TGTGCCAGCAGCCCTGGACAGGGGAACACTGAAGCTTTCTTT CASSPGQGNTEAFF
TRBJ2-3 - - TRBV5-4 TGTGCCAGCAGCTTGCCCGGGATCACAGATACGCAGTATTTT CASSLPGITDTQYF
TRBJ2-7 - - TRBV5-1 TGCGCCAGCAGCTCAGACAAAACCCCCTACGAGCAGTACTTC CASSSDKTPYEQYF
TRBJ1-1 - - TRBV29-1 TGCAGCGTTGAAGATGGGCGGAACACTGAAGCTTTCTTT CSVEDGRNTEAFF
TRBJ2-6 TRBD2 - TRBV5-1 TGCGCCAGCAGCCCGGCGGGGGCTGGGGCCAACGTCCTGACTTTC CASSPAGAGANVLTF
TRBJ2-7 - - TRBV7-2 TGTGCCAGCAGCTTACCCCCGTGGACAGCCCTTTACGAGCAGTACTTC CASSLPPWTALYEQYF
TRBJ1-4 - - TRBV11-2 TGTGCCAGCACCAGGAACACGCAGGGTTTGGGTGAAAAACTGTTTTTT CASTRNTQGLGEKLFF
TRBJ1-6 TRBD1 - TRBV19 TGTGCCAGTAGTATCTTCTTCGGGGGACAGGATAATTCACCCCTCCACTTT CASSIFFGGQDNSPLHF
TRBJ1-3 TRBD1 - TRBV28 TGTGCCAGCAGTATCCCGGGACAGCGAAGCTCTGGAAACACCATATATTTT CASSIPGQRSSGNTIYF
TRBJ2-1 TRBD2 once TRBV10-3 TGTGCCATCAAGGGACTAGCGTCCAATAATGAGCAGTTCTTC CAIKGLASNNEQFF
TRBJ2-5 - once TRBV5-6 TGTGCCAGCAGCTTGGGGGGCTATGAGCAGTACTTC CASSLGGYEQYF
TRBJ1-3 - - TRBV10-3 TGTGCCACCCACCTAAGCTCTGGAAACACCATATATTTT CATHLSSGNTIYF
TRBJ2-3 TRBD1 - TRBV9 TGTGCCAGCAGCGCGGGACAGGGGAGCACAGATACGCAGTATTTT CASSAGQGSTDTQYF